This entry lists 17 T cell receptor beta chains sequenced from one sample in a study of T cells after yellow fever vaccination. TCRdb re-derived calls from the 5' RACE reads in MiXCR, one entry per CDR3 protein. The sample has some 150,000 distinct CDR3 sequences, 11% seen once. The material sequenced was CD8+ T cells sorted from PBMCs, taken 15 days after the yellow fever booster vaccination. The source is a man between 18 and 35 years old who received the YFV17D yellow fever vaccine.

This sequence joins TRBV25-1 and TRBJ2-5; TRBD1 matches 7 bases. Trimming took 3 bases from V and 2 from J; bases not matched to a gene: 6. The germline V gene encodes CDR1 MGHDK and CDR2 SYGVNS. This CDR3 is 15 amino acids long. The CDR3 loop reads CASSESWTGQETQYF. The CDR3 DNA follows: TGTGCCAGCAGTGAGAGTTGGACAGGTCAAGAGACCCAGTACTTC. Variable domain in full (rest from reference TRBV25-1 and TRBJ2-5): EADIYQTPRYLVIGTGKKITLECSQTMGHDKMYWYQQDPGMELHLIHYSYGVNSTEKGDLSSESTVSRIRTEHFPLTLESARPSHTSQYLCASSESWTGQETQYFGPGTRLLVL.

This clonotype has a handful of counts. The chain joins TRBV19 to TRBJ2-2, with D possibly matching TRBD1 (5 bases). V lost 7 bases and J 8 bases, leaving 11 bases between the germline ends. Germline loops: CDR1 LNHDA, CDR2 SQIVND (reference sequence). The CDR3 has 12 amino acids. The CDR3 DNA follows: TGTGCCAGTAAAGGGGAAGGGGGGGAGCTGTTTTTT. Its protein product is CASKGEGGELFF.

This clonotype came up a few times. The chain couples TRBV4-1 to TRBJ2-2; perhaps TRBD1 as D (6 bases). V shed 4 bases and J shed 4 bases, with 16 bases lying between them. The CDR3 totals 16 residues. Looked up from germline, CDR1 is MGHRA and CDR2 is YSYEKL. This CDR3 reads CASSPSTGIPTGELFF. In DNA form, the CDR3 reads TGCGCCAGCAGCCCCTCCACAGGGATCCCCACCGGGGAGCTGTTTTTT.

This clonotype was seen more than once but under ten times. The CDR3 region has the DNA TGTGCCAGCAGCCACGCCTGGAAGGAACAGGGAAGTGGCTACACCTTC. This sequence encodes CASSHAWKEQGSGYTF. The rearrangement links TRBV3-1 to TRBJ1-2, with D perhaps matching TRBD1 (6 bases). Trimming stripped 3 bases from V and 7 bases from J, with 21 bases between. The CDR3 totals 16 residues. The germline V gene has CDR1 LGHDT and CDR2 YNNKEL (reference sequence).

This clonotype has only a few counts. The CDR3 nucleotides read TGTGCCAGCAGCGAAACGGGGGCGGATGAAAAACTGTTTTTT. This encodes CASSETGADEKLFF. V is TRBV7-2 and J is TRBJ1-4; a weak D match, TRBD1 (6 bases). Trimming pared 5 bases from V and 6 bases from J, leaving 13 bases between. Germline CDR1 is SGHTA and CDR2 is FQGNSA. The CDR3 covers 14 residues.

In its sample, this clonotype was seen many times. The chain uses TRBV4-2 and TRBJ2-3, with 8 positions matching TRBD2. V gave up 0 bases and J gave up 1 base; unmatched junction bases: 3. The length of the CDR3 is 16 residues. CDR1 and CDR2 (germline): LGHNA, YNFKEQ. The CDR3 DNA sequence: TGTGCCAGCAGCCAAGATCATAGCGGGGGCACAGATACGCAGTATTTT. It translates to CASSQDHSGGTDTQYF.

This sequence joins TRBV5-6 and TRBJ2-7, with a weak D call TRBD2 (6 bases). V lost 5 bases to trimming and J lost 3 bases, with 9 bases between them. This CDR3 has 12 residues. Germline CDR1 reads SGHDT; CDR2 reads YYEEEE. The CDR3 sequence: CASRTGSYEQYV. CDR3 DNA sequence: TGTGCCAGCAGGACCGGGAGCTACGAGCAGTACGTC.

This chain links TRBV28 with TRBJ2-1, with TRBD1 identical over 7 bases. Trimming removed 6 bases from V and 10 bases from J; junction bases left unmatched: 6. This CDR3 has 12 residues. Looked up from germline, CDR1 is MDHEN and CDR2 is SYDVKM. CDR3 protein: CASSPTGVEQFF. The DNA for the CDR3 is TGTGCCAGCAGCCCTACAGGGGTCGAGCAGTTCTTC.

The chain employs TRBV6-6 and TRBJ1-5; no firm D call. Germline V gives CDR1 MNHNY, CDR2 SVGAGI (reference sequence). The CDR3 totals 16 residues. V was clipped by 2 bases and J by 0 bases, with 11 bases between them. Here the CDR3 reads CASSYPTEYSNQPQHF. The DNA of the CDR3 is TGTGCCAGCAGTTACCCTACAGAGTATAGCAATCAGCCCCAGCATTTT.

The rearrangement uses TRBV6-1 and TRBJ2-7; no reliable D call. CDR3 length: 11 amino acids. Germline CDR1 is MNHNS and CDR2 is SASEGT. The V gene lost 3 bases and the J gene lost 3 bases, with 3 bases spanning the gap. The CDR3 DNA follows: TGTGCCAGCAGTGACAACTACGAGCAGTACGTC. It codes for CASSDNYEQYV.

The rearrangement uses TRBV6-4 and TRBJ2-3; TRBD2 matches 7 bases. The CDR3 runs 16 residues. V lost 0 bases and J lost 6; bases outside the gene matches: 9. Germline CDR1 MRHNA, CDR2 SNTAGT. CDR3 in DNA: TGTGCCAGCAGTGACTCGATAGGCGGGGGATTGGATACGCAGTATTTT. Translating gives CASSDSIGGGLDTQYF.

The genes are TRBV20-1 and TRBJ2-5; no firm D call. Trimming removed 3 bases from V and 5 bases from J, with 7 bases in between. CDR1 is DFQATT and CDR2 is SNEGSKA in the germline V gene (reference sequence). CDR3 length: 11 amino acids. The CDR3 region has the DNA TGCAGTGCTAGTCGCAGCGAGACCCAGTACTTC. Its protein is CSASRSETQYF.

The rearrangement links TRBV6-5 to TRBJ1-2; D is unresolved. V was shortened by 5 bases and J by 6 bases, with 16 bases between the two germline ends. The germline V gene has CDR1 MNHEY and CDR2 SVGAGI. This CDR3 region has 14 residues. The CDR3 DNA reads as TGTGCCAGCAGTGAAGTACTGCTGACGGATGGCTACACCTTC. Translated, it gives CASSEVLLTDGYTF.

The chain carries TRBV6-2 or TRBV6-3 and TRBJ2-1; TRBD2 might be the D (6 bases). The CDR3 extends over 17 amino acids. Trimming shortened V by 6 bases and J by 0 bases, and 18 bases separated the two germline ends. Per germline, CDR1 MNHEY and CDR2 SVGEGT. The CDR3 reads CASRDMFGGISYNEQFF. The DNA of the CDR3 is TGTGCCAGCAGGGACATGTTCGGGGGAATCTCCTACAATGAGCAGTTCTTC.

This clonotype has just a few counts. The chain carries TRBV4-1 and TRBJ2-1; 9 nucleotides agree with TRBD2. The CDR3 consists of 15 residues. Germline-derived CDR1 and CDR2 are MGHRA and YSYEKL. The V gene end was trimmed by 4 bases and the J gene end by 4 bases; junction bases not matched to a gene: 5. CDR3 sequence: CASSPLAGSYNEQFF. CDR3 sequence (DNA): TGCGCCAGCAGCCCCCTAGCGGGGTCTTACAATGAGCAGTTCTTC.

The chain is built from TRBV24-1 and TRBJ1-2; the D is unclear. V was shortened by 6 bases and J by 5 bases, with 15 bases between the two germline ends. The CDR3 is 14 residues long. Germline lookup yields CDR1 KGHDR and CDR2 SFDVKD. CDR3 in amino acids: CATSPGSSVYGYTF. In DNA form, the CDR3 reads TGTGCCACCAGTCCCGGAAGTTCGGTATATGGCTACACCTTC.

This clonotype was counted a few times. J is TRBJ2-3 and V is TRBV12-3 or TRBV12-4; D unresolved. V lost 7 bases to trimming and J lost 6 bases, with 11 bases between them. The CDR3 runs 12 residues. The CDR3 here is CASTNSEDTQYF. CDR3 coding DNA: TGTGCCAGCACCAACTCGGAGGATACGCAGTATTTT.